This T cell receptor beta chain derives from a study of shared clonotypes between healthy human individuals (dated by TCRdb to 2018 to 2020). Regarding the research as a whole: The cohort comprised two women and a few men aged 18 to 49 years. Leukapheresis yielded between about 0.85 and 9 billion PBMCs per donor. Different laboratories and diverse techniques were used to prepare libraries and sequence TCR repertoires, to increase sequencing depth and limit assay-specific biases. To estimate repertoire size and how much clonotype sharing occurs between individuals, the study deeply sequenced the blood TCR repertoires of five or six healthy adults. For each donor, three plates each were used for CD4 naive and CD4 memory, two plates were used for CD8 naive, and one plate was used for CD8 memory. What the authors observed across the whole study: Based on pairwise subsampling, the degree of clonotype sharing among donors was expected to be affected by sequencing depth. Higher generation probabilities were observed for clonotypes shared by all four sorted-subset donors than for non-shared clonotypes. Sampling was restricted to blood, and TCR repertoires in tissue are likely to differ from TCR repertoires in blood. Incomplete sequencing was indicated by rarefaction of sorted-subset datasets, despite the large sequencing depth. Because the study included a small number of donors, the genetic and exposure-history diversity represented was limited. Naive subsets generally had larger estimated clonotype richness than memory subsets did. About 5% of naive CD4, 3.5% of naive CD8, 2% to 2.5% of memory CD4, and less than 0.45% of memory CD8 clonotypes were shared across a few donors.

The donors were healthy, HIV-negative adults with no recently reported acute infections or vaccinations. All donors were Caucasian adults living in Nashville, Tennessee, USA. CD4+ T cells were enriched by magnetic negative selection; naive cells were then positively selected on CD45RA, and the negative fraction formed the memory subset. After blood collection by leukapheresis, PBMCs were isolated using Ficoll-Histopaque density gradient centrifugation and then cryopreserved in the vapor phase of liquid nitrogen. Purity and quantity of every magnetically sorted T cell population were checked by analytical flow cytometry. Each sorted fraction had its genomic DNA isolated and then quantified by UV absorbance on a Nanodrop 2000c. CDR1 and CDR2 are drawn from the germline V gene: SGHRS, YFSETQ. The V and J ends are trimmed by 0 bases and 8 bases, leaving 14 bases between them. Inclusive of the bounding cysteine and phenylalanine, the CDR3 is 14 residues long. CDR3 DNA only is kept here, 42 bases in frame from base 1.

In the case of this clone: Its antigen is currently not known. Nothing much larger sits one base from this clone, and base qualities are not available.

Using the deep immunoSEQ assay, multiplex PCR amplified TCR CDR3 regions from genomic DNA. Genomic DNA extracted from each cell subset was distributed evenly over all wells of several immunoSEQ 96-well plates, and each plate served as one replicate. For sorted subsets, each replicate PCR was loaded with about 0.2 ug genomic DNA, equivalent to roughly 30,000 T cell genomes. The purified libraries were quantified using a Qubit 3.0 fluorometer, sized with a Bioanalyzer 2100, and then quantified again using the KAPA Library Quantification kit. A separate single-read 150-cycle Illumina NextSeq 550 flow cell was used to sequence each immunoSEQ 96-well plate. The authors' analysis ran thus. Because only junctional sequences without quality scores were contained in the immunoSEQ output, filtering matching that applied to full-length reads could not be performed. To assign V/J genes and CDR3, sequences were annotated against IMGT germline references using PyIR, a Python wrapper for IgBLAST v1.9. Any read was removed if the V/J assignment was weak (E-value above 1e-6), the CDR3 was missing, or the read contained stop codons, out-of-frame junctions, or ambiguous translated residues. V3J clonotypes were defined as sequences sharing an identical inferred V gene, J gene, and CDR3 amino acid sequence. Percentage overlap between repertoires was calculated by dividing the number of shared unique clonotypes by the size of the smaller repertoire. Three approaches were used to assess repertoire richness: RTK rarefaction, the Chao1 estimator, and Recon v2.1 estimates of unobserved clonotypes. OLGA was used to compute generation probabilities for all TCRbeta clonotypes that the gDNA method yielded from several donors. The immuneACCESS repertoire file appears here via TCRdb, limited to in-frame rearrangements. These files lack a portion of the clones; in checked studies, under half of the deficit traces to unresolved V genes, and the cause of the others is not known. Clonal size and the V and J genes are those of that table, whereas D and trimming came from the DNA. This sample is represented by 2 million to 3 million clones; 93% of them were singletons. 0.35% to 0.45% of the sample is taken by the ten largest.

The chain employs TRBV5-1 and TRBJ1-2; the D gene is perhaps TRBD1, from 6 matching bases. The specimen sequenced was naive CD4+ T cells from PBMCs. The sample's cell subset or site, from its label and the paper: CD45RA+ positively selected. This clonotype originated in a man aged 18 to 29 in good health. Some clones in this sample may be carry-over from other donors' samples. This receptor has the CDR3 CASSLEGGASGYTF. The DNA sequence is TGCGCCAGCAGCTTGGAAGGGGGGGCGAGCGGCTACACCTTC.